Detailed here is one TCR beta chain. Its target is unknown. TCRdb keeps only in-frame clones here, not all; method: immunoSEQ multiplex PCR. The table records fewer than 15,000 clones, roughly 91% of them present only once. The data were obtained in a study of T cells in narcolepsy. The wider study: Enrolled donors included narcolepsy type 1 or type 2 patients and healthy controls. Study-level points and caveats: Autoreactive clone sequences were missing from some blood memory CD4+ repertoires. Blood of same and different patients, but not healthy controls, reportedly held recurring autoreactive clonotypes. HCRT-specific and TRIB2-specific autoreactive clonotypes appeared among same-patient CSF and blood CD4+ clonotypes.

V was shortened by 6 bases and J by 2 bases, with 14 bases between the two germline ends. This CDR3 comprises 14 residues. Germline V gives CDR1 SGHNT, CDR2 YYREEE (reference sequence). The material sequenced was CD45RA- memory CD4+ T cells from PBMCs. The clonotype was recovered from a human donor with narcolepsy. This sequence joins TRBV5-4 and TRBJ1-2, with D possibly TRBD1 on 5 matching bases. The CDR3 nucleotides are TGTGCCAGCACTCCGGAGGGGATGAACTATGGCTACACCTTC. This gives the protein CASTPEGMNYGYTF.